The sample holds a few counts of the clone carrying this T cell receptor (beta chain). The data were taken from a study of T-cell reconstitution after alpha-beta-depleted transplantation in children. Germline CDR1 is DFQATT and CDR2 is SNEGSKA (reference sequence). CDR3 length: 13 residues. Deletions cut 1 base from V and 2 bases from J, with 9 bases between. TCRbeta library preparation incorporated unique molecular identifiers. In TCRdb, the PCR reads were re-called with MiXCR into one record per CDR3 protein. Of hundreds of thousands of distinct CDR3 sequences in the sample, 20% to 30% are singletons; the top ten hold about 5%.

This clonotype originated in a female patient aged 2-10 years who had a stem cell transplant for congenital amegakaryocytic thrombocytopenia, so the T cells may come from the graft donor. The chain joins TRBV20-1 to TRBJ2-7; D is perhaps TRBD1 or TRBD2 (5 bases each). Specimen: PBMCs, mostly from graft donor cells, collected 360 days after TCRalphabeta/CD19-depleted stem cell transplant. This CDR3 is CSARAGGTYEQYF. CDR3 bases: TGCAGTGCTAGAGCTGGGGGAACCTACGAGCAGTACTTC.